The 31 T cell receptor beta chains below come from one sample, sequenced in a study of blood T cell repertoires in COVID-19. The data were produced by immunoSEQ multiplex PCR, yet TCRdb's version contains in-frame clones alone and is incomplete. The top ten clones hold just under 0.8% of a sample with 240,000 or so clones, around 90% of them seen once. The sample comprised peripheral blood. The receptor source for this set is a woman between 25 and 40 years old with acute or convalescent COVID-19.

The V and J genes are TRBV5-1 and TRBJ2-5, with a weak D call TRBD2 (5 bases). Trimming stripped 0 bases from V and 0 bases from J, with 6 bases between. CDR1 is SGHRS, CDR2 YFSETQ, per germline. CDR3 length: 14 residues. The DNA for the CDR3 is TGCGCCAGCAGCTTGGCGGGGAACCAAGAGACCCAGTACTTC. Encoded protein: CASSLAGNQETQYF.

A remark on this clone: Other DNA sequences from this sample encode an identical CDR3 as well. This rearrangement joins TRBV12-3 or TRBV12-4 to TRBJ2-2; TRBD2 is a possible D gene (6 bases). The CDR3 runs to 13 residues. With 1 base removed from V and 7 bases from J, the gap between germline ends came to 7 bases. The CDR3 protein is CASSLGRGGELFF. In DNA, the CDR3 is TGTGCCAGCAGTTTAGGGAGGGGCGGGGAGCTGTTTTTT.

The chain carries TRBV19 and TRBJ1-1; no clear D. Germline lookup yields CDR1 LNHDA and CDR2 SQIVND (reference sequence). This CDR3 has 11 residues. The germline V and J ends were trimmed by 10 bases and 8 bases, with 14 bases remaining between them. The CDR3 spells CAIKGGPEAFF. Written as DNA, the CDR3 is TGTGCCATTAAAGGCGGTCCCGAAGCTTTCTTT. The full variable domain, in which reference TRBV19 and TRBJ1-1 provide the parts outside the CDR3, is DGGITQSPKYLFRKEGQNVTLSCEQNLNHDAMYWYRQDPGQGLRLIYYSQIVNDFQKGDIAEGYSVSREKKESFPLTVTSAQKNPTAFYLCAIKGGPEAFFGQGTRLTVV.

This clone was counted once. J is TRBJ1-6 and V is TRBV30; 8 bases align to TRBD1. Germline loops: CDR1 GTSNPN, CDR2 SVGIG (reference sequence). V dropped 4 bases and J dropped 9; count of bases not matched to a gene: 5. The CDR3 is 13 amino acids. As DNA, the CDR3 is TGTGCCTGGAATAAACAGGGGGGTTCACCCCTCCACTTT. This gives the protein CAWNKQGGSPLHF.

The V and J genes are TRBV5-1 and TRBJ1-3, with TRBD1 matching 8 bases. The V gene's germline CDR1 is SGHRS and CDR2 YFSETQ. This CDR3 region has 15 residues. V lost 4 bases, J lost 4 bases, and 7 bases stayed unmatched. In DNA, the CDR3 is TGCGCCAGCAGCCTCGCGACAGGGGCGGGAAACACCATATATTTT. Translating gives CASSLATGAGNTIYF. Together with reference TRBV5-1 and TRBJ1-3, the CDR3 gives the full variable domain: KAGVTQTPRYLIKTRGQQVTLSCSPISGHRSVSWYQQTPGQGLQFLFEYFSETQRNKGNFPGRFSGRQFSNSRSEMNVSTLELGDSALYLCASSLATGAGNTIYFGEGSWLTVV.

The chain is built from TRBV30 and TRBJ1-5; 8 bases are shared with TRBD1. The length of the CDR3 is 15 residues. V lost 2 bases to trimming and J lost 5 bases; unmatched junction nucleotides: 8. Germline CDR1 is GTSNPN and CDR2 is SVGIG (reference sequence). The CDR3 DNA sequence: TGTGCCTGGAGTTTTGACAGGGGAATTTATCAGCCCCAGCATTTT. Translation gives CAWSFDRGIYQPQHF.

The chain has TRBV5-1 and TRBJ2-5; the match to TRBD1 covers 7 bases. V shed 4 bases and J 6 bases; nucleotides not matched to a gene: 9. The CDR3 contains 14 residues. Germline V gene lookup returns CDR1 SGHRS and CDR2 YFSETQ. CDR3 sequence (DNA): TGCGCCAGCAGCAAAACGACAGGGACAAAGACCCAGTACTTC. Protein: CASSKTTGTKTQYF. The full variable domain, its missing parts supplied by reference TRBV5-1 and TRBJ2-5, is KAGVTQTPRYLIKTRGQQVTLSCSPISGHRSVSWYQQTPGQGLQFLFEYFSETQRNKGNFPGRFSGRQFSNSRSEMNVSTLELGDSALYLCASSKTTGTKTQYFGPGTRLLVL.

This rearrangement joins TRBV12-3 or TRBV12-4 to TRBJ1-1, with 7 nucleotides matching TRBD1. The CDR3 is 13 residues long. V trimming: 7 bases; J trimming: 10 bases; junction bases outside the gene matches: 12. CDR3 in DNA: TGTGCCAGCATCCTAAGAGGGGGCAGGGGAGCTTTCTTT. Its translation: CASILRGGRGAFF.

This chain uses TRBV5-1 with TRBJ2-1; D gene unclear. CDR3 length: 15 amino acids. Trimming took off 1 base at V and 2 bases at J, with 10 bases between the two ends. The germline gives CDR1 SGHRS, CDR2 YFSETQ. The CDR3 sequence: CASSLIGGAYNEQFF. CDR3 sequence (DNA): TGCGCCAGCAGCTTGATTGGCGGCGCCTACAATGAGCAGTTCTTC.

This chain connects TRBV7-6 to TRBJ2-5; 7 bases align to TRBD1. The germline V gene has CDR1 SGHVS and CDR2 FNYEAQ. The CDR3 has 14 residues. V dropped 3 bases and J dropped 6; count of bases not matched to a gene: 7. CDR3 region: CASSLARQGKTQYF. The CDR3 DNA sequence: TGTGCCAGCAGCTTGGCCCGACAGGGTAAGACCCAGTACTTC.

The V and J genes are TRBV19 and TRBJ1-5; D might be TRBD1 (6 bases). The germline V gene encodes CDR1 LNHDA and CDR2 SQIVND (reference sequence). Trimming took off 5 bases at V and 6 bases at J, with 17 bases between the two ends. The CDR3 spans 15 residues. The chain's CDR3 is CASSQGGGLAQPQHF. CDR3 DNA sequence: TGTGCCAGTAGTCAAGGGGGGGGGCTAGCTCAGCCCCAGCATTTT. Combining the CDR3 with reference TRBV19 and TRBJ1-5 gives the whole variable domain DGGITQSPKYLFRKEGQNVTLSCEQNLNHDAMYWYRQDPGQGLRLIYYSQIVNDFQKGDIAEGYSVSREKKESFPLTVTSAQKNPTAFYLCASSQGGGLAQPQHFGDGTRLSIL.

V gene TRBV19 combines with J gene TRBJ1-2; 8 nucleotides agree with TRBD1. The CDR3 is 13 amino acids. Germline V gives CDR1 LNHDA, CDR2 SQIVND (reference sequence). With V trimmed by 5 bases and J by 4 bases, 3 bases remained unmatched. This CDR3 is CASSRQGSYGYTF. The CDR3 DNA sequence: TGTGCCAGTAGTCGACAGGGGAGCTATGGCTACACCTTC.

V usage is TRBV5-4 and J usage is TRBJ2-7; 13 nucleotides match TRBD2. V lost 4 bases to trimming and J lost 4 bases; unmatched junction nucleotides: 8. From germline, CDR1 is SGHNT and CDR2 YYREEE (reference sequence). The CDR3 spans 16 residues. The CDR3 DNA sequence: TGTGCCAGCAGCCCCGGACTAGCGGGAGTTAGTTACGAGCAGTACTTC. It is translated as CASSPGLAGVSYEQYF. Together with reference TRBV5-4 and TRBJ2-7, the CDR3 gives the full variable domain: ETGVTQSPTHLIKTRGQQVTLRCSSQSGHNTVSWYQQALGQGPQFIFQYYREEENGRGNFPPRFSGLQFPNYSSELNVNALELDDSALYLCASSPGLAGVSYEQYFGPGTRLTVT.

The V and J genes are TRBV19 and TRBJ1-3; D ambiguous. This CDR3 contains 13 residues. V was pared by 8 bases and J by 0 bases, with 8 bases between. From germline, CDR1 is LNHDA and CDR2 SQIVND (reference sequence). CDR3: CASRLTSGNTIYF. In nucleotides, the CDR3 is TGTGCCAGTCGACTGACCTCTGGAAACACCATATATTTT.

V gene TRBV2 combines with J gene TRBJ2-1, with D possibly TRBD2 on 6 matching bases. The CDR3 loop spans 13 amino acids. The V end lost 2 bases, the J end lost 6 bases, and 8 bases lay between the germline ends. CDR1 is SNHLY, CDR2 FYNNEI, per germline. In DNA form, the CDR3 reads TGTGCCAGCAGTGAATGGGGGGTCAATGAGCAGTTCTTC. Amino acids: CASSEWGVNEQFF. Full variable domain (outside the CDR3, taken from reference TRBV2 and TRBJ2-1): EPEVTQTPSHQVTQMGQEVILRCVPISNHLYFYWYRQILGQKVEFLVSFYNNEISEKSEIFDDQFSVERPDGSNFTLKIRSTKLEDSAMYFCASSEWGVNEQFFGPGTRLTVL.

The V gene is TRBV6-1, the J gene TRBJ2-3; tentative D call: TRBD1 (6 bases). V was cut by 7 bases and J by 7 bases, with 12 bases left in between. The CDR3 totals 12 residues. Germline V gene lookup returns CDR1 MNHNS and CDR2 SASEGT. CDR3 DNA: TGTGCCAGCAAGGACAGCCTTAATACGCAGTATTTT. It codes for CASKDSLNTQYF.

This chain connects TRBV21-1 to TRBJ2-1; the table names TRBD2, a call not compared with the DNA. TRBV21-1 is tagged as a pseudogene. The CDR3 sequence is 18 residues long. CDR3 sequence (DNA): TGTGCCAGCAGCACCCGAAAGCGGGGCGGGAGGGCCCTCAATGAGCAGTTCTTC. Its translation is CASSTRKRGGRALNEQFF.

The CDR3 is CASSSGRGAYF. In DNA, the CDR3 is TGTGCCAGCAGTTCGGGCAGGGGTGCGTACTTC. The chain recombines TRBV6-2 or TRBV6-3 with TRBJ2-7, with D tentatively TRBD1 (6 bases). CDR1 MNHEY and CDR2 SVGEGT come from the germline V gene. The CDR3 contains 11 residues. Trimming left V 4 bases short and J 12 bases short, with 13 bases between.

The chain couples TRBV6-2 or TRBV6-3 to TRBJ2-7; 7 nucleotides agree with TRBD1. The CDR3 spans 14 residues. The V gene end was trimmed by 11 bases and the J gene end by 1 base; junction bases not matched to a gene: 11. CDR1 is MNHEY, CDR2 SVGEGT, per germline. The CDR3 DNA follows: TGTGCCGGCCGCCGGCCAGGGGGATCCTACGAGCAGTACTTC. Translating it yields CAGRRPGGSYEQYF.

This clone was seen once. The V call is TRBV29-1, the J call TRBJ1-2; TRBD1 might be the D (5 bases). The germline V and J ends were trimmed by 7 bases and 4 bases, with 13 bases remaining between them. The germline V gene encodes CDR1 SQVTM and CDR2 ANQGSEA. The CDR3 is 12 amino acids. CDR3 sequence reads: CSAAGDLYGYTF. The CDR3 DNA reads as TGCAGCGCGGCGGGGGACCTCTATGGCTACACCTTC.

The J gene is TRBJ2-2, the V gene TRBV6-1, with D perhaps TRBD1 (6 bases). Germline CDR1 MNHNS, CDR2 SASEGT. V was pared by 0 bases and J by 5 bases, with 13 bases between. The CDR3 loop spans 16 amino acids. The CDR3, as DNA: TGTGCCAGCAGTGAAGCGTTCGGCAGGGGAACCGGGGAGCTGTTTTTT. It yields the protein CASSEAFGRGTGELFF.

CDR3 region: CASSHRLGREGRADTQYF. Written as DNA, the CDR3 is TGTGCCAGTAGCCACCGACTCGGGCGGGAGGGCCGGGCAGATACGCAGTATTTT. This sequence joins TRBV19 and TRBJ2-3; TRBD2 aligns across 9 bases. This CDR3 is built from 18 residues. The V gene's germline CDR1 is LNHDA and CDR2 SQIVND (reference sequence). After removal of 6 bases from V and 4 bases from J, the junction contained 17 bases not matched to a gene.

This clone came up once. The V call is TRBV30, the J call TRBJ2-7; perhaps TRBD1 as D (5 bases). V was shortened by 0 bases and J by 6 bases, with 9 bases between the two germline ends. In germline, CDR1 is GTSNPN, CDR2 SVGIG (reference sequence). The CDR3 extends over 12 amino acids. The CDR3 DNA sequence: TGTGCCTGGAGTGTGGGGCCCAGCGAGCAGTACTTC. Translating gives CAWSVGPSEQYF.

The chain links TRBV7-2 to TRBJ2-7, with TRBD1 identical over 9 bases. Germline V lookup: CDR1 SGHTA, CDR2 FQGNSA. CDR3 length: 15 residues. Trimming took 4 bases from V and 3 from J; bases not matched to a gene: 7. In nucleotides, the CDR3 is TGTGCCAGCAGCTCGCCTCCGGGACAGGGCTACGAGCAGTACTTC. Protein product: CASSSPPGQGYEQYF.

The CDR3 loop is CASKRTSGGNEQFF. Here the CDR3 DNA reads TGTGCCAGCAAACGGACTAGCGGAGGCAATGAGCAGTTCTTC. The rearrangement joins TRBV25-1 to TRBJ2-1; 10 positions match TRBD2. CDR3 length: 14 amino acids. Losses at the gene ends were 7 bases for V and 6 bases for J; bases not matched to a gene: 6. Germline CDR1 is MGHDK and CDR2 is SYGVNS.

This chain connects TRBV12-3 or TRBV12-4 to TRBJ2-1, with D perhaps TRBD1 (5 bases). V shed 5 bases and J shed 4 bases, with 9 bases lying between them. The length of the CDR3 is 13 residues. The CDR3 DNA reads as TGTGCCAGCAGTGTCTCAGGGTACAATGAGCAGTTCTTC. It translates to CASSVSGYNEQFF.

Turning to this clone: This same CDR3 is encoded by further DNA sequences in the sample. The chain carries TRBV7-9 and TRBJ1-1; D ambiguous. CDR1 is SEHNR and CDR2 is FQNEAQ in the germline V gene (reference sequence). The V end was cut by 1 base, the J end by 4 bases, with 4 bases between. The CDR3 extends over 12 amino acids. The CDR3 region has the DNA TGTGCCAGCAGCTTAGGGAGCACTGAAGCTTTCTTT. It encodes CASSLGSTEAFF.

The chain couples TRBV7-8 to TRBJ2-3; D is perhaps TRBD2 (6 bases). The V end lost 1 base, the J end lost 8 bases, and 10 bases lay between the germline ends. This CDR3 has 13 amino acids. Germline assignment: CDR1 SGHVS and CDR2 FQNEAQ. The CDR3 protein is CASSLVLGGTQYF. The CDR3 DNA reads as TGTGCCAGCAGCTTAGTACTGGGAGGTACGCAGTATTTT.

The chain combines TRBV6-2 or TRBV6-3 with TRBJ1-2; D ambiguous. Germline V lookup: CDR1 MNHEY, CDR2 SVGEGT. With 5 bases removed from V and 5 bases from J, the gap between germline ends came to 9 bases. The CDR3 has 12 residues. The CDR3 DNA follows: TGTGCCAGCAGTAGTTCGGGATATGGCTACACCTTC. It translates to CASSSSGYGYTF.

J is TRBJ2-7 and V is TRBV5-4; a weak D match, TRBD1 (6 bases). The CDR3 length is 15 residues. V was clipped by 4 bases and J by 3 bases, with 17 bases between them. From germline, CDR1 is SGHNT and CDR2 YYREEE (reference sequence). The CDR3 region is CASSRPGTWNYEQYF. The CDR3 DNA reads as TGTGCCAGCAGCCGACCCGGGACATGGAACTACGAGCAGTACTTC.

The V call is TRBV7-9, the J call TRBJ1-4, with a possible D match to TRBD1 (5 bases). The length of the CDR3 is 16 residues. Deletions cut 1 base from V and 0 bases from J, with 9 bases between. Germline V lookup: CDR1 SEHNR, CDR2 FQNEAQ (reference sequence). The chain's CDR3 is CASSLDGTATNEKLFF. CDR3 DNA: TGTGCCAGCAGCTTAGACGGGACTGCAACTAATGAAAAACTGTTTTTT.